This TCR beta chain is drawn from a study of long-term antiretroviral therapy in people with HIV. Survey level was the resolution at which the v3.0 immunoSEQ assay ran. Sequencing targeted 40,000-50,000 T-cell genomes per sample. Here immunoSEQ multiplex PCR was the method, and the copy in TCRdb shows in-frame clones only, minus some. Counted here are tens of thousands of clones, 80% to 95% occurring once; the ten biggest clones make up 4.3%. A remark on this clone: Its antigen is unidentified.

Looked up from germline, CDR1 is SEHNR and CDR2 is FQNEAQ (reference sequence). V lost 5 bases and J 0 bases, leaving 13 bases between the germline ends. CDR3 length: 15 residues. Study-wide results and limits: Clonal expansions arising prior to ART prevailed in the repertoire at every time point. Control repertoires displayed wider CDR3 length ranges than the HIV repertoires.

The V and J genes are TRBV7-9 and TRBJ1-1; D is ambiguous. The receptor comes from a woman between 35 and 50 years old with HIV. The sequencing here drew on unsorted PBMCs, taken more than 5 years after starting antiretroviral therapy. CDR3 region: CASSPPRDMNTEAFF. Written as DNA, the CDR3 is TGTGCCAGCAGCCCCCCGAGGGATATGAACACTGAAGCTTTCTTT.